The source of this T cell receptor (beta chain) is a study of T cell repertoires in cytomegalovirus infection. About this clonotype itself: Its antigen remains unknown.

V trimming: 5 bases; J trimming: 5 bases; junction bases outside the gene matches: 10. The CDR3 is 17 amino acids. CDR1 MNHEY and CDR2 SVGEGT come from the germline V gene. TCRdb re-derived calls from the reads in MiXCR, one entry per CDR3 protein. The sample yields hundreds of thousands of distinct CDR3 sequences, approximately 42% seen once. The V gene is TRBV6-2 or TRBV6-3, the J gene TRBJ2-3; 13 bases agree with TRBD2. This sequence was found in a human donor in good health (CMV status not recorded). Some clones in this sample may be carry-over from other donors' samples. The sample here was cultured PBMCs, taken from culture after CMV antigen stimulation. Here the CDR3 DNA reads TGTGCCAGCAGTACCCTCACTAGCGGGAGGGCCAGAGATACGCAGTATTTT. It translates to CASSTLTSGRARDTQYF.